This T cell receptor beta chain was identified during a study of T cell responses to AZD1222 COVID-19 vaccine. Across the whole study: Second-dose recipients at about 4 or about 12 weeks were treated as one pooled group.

Repertoires were generated with immunoSEQ multiplex PCR, while TCRdb's copy carries only in-frame clones and drops some. The data show about 130,000 clones, just over 90% seen once. The germline CDR1 and CDR2 sequences are MNHEY and SVGAGI. V was trimmed by 6 bases and J by 1 base, leaving 12 bases between them. This CDR3 has 14 amino acids. Study-level results: Nearly half of unique spike-specific TCRs reportedly avoided B.1.351 and B.1.1.7 mutated regions. At study baseline, merely several AZD1222 recipients were seropositive. Spike-specific TCR breadth and depth went up after people got two AZD1222 doses.

Concerning this clone: Its antigen is undetermined.

This receptor was obtained from an adult in good health. The chain employs TRBV6-5 and TRBJ1-1, with D perhaps TRBD1 (5 bases). This sample comprised peripheral blood, obtained on day 0 of AZD1222 vaccination. The CDR3 bases are TGTGCCAGCAGGTGGACGGGGGGGAACACTGAAGCTTTCTTT. Amino acids: CASRWTGGNTEAFF.